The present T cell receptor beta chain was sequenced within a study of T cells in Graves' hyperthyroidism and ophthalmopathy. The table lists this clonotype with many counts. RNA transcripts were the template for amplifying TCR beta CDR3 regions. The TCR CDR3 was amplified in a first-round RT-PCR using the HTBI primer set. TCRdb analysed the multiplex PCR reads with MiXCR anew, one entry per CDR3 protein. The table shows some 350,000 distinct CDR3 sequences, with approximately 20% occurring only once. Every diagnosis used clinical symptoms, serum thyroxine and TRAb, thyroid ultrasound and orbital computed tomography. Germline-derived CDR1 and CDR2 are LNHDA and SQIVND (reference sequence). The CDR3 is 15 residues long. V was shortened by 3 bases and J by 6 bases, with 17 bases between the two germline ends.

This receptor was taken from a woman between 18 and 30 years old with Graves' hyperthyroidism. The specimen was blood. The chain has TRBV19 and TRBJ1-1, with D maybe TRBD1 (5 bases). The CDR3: CASSIRDGRRSEAFF. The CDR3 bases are TGTGCCAGTAGTATTAGGGACGGGCGCAGGTCTGAAGCTTTCTTT.